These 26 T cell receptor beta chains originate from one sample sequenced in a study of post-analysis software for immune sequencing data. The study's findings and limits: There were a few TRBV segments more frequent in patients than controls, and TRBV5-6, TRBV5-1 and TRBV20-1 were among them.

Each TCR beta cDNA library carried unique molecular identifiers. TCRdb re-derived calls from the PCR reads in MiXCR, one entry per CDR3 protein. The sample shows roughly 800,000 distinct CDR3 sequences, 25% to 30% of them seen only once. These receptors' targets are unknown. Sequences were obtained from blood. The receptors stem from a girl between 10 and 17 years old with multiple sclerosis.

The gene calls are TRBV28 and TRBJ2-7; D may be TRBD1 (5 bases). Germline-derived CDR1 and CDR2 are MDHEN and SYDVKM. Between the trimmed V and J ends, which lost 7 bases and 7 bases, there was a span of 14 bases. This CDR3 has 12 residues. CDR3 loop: CASTLRVGEQYF. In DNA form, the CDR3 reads TGTGCCAGCACCCTCAGGGTCGGGGAGCAGTACTTC.

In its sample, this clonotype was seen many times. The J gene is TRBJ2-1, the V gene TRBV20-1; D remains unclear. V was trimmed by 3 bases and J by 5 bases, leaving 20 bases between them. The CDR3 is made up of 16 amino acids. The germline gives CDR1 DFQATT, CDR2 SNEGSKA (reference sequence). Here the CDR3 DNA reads TGCAGTGCTAGCAGCCCACCGCTTTCCGGAGACAATGAGCAGTTCTTC. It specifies CSASSPPLSGDNEQFF.

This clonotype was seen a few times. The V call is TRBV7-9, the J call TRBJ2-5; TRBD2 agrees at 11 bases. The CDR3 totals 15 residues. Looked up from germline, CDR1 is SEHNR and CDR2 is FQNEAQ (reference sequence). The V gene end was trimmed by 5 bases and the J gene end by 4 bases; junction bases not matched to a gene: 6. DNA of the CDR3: TGTGCCAGCAGCGACCCGACTAGCGGGATAGAGACCCAGTACTTC. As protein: CASSDPTSGIETQYF.

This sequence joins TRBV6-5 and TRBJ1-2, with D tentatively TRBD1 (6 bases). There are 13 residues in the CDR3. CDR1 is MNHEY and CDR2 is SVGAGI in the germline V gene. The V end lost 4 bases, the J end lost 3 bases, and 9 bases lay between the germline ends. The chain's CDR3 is CASSSTGYYGYTF. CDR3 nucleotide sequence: TGTGCCAGCAGTTCAACAGGGTACTATGGCTACACCTTC.

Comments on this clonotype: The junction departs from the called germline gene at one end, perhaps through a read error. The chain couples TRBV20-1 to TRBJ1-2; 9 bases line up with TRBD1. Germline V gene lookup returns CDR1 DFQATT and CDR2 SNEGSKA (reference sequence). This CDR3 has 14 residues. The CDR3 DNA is TGCAGTACTAGACCGACAGGGGGGTACTATGGCTACACCTTC. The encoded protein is CSTRPTGGYYGYTF.

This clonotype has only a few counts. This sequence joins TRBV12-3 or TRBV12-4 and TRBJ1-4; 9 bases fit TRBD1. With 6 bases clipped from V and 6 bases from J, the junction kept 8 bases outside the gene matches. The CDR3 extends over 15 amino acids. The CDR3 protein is CASSQNRGRDEKLFF. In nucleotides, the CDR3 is TGTGCCAGCAGCCAGAACAGGGGGCGAGATGAAAAACTGTTTTTT.

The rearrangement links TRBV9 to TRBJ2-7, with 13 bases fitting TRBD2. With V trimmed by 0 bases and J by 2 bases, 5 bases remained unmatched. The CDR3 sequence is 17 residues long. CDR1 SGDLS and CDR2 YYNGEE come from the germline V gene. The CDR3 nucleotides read TGTGCCAGCAGCGTAGAGAGGACTAGCGGGGGACCCTACGAGCAGTACTTC. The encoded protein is CASSVERTSGGPYEQYF.

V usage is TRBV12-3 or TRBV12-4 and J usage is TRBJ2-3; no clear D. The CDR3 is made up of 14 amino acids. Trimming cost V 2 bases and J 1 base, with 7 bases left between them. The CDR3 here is CASSLLVGTDTQYF. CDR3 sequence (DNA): TGTGCCAGCAGTTTATTGGTAGGCACAGATACGCAGTATTTT.

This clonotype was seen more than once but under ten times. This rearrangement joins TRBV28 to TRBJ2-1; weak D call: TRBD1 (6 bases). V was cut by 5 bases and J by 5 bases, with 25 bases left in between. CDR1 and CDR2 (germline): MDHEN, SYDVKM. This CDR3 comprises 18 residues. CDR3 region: CASSPFAGVGGYDNEQFF. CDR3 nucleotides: TGTGCCAGCAGTCCTTTCGCAGGGGTGGGTGGTTACGACAATGAGCAGTTCTTC.

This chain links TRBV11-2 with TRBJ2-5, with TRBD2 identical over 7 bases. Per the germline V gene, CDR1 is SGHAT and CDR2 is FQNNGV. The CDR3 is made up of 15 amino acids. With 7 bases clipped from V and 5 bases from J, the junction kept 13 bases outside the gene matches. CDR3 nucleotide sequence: TGTGCCAGCACCCATAATCGGGGGGTTATGGAGACCCAGTACTTC. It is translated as CASTHNRGVMETQYF.

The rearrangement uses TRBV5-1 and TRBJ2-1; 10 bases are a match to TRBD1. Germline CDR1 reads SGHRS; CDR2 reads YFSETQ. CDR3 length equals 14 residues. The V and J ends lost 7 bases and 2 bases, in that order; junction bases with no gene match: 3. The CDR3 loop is CASGDRGPYNEQFF. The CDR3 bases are TGCGCCAGCGGAGACAGGGGGCCCTACAATGAGCAGTTCTTC. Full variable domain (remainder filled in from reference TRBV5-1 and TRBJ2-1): KAGVTQTPRYLIKTRGQQVTLSCSPISGHRSVSWYQQTPGQGLQFLFEYFSETQRNKGNFPGRFSGRQFSNSRSEMNVSTLELGDSALYLCASGDRGPYNEQFFGPGTRLTVL.

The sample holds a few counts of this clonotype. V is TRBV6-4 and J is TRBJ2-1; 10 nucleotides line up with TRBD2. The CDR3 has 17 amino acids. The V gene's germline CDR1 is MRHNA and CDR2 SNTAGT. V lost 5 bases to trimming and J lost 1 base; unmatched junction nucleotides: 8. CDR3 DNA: TGTGCCAGCAGTCTCGAGGGGACTAGCGTTTCCTACAATGAGCAGTTCTTC. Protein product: CASSLEGTSVSYNEQFF.

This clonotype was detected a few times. CDR3 nucleotides: TGCGCCAGCAGCGCCCGGGACAGGTTGGATGAGCAGTTCTTC. It codes for CASSARDRLDEQFF. V gene TRBV4-1 combines with J gene TRBJ2-1; 8 bases line up with TRBD1. CDR3 length: 14 residues. J was trimmed by 8 bases and V by 5 bases; bases with no gene match: 8. Germline values: CDR1 MGHRA, CDR2 YSYEKL.

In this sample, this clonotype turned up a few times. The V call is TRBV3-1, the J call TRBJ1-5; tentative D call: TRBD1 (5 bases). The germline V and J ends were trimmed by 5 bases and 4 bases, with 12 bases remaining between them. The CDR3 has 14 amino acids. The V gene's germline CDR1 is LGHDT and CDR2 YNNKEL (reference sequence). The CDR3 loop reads CASSSARGNQPQHF. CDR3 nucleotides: TGTGCCAGCAGCTCAGCGAGGGGTAATCAGCCCCAGCATTTT.

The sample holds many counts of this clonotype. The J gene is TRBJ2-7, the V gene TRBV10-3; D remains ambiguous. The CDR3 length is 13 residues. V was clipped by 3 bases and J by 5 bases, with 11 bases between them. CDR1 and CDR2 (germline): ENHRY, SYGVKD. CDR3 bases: TGTGCCATCAGTGACCAGGATTCGGACGAGCAGTACTTC. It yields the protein CAISDQDSDEQYF.

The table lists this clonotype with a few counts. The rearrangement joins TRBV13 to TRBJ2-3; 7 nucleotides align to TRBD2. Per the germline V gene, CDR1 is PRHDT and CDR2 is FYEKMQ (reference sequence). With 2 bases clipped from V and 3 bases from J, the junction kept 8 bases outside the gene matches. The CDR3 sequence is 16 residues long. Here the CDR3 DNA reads TGTGCCAGCAGCTTACTCACTAGCGAGGTTACAGATACGCAGTATTTT. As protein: CASSLLTSEVTDTQYF.

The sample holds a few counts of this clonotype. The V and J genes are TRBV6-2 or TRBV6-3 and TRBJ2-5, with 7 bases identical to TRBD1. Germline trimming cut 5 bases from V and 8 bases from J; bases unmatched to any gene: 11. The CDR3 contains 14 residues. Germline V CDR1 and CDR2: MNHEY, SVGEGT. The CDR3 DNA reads TGTGCCAGCAGTCAGCACCGGGACAGTGGTACCCAGTACTTC. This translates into CASSQHRDSGTQYF.

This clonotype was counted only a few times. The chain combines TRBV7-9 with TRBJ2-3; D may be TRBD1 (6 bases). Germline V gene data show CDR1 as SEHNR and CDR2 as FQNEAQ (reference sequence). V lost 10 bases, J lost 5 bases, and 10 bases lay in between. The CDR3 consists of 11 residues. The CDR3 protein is CATKGEDTQYF. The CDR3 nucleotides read TGTGCCACAAAGGGGGAAGATACGCAGTATTTT.

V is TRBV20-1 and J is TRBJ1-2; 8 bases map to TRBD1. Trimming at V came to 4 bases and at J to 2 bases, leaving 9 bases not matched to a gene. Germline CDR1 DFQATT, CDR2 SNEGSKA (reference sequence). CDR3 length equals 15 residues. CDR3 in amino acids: CSANSAGGANYGYTF. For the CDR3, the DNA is TGCAGTGCTAACTCAGCAGGGGGCGCAAACTATGGCTACACCTTC.

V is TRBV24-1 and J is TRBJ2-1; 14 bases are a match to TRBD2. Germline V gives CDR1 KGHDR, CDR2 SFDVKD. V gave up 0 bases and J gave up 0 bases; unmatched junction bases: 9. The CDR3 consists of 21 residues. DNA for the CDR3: TGTGCCACCAGTGATTTGGTCGGACTAGCGGGAGGATACTTCTCCTACAATGAGCAGTTCTTC. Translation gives CATSDLVGLAGGYFSYNEQFF.

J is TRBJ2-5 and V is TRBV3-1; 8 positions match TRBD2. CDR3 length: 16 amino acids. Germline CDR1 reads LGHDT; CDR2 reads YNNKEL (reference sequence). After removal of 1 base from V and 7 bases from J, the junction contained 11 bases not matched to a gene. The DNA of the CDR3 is TGTGCCAGCAGCCAAGGTCTAGCGGGTCATCTGGGGACCCAGTACTTC. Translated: CASSQGLAGHLGTQYF.

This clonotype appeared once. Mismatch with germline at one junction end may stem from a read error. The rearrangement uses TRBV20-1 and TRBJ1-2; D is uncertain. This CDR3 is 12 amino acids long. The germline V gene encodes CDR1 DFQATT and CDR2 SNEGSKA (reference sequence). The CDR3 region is CSGATENCGYTF. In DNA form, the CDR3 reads TGCAGTGGTGCCACGGAGAACTGTGGCTACACCTTC.

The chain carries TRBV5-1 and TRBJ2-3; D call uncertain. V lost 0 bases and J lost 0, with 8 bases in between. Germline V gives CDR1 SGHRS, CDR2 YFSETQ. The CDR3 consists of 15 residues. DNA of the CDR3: TGCGCCAGCAGCTTGGATCCAGGCAGCACAGATACGCAGTATTTT. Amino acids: CASSLDPGSTDTQYF. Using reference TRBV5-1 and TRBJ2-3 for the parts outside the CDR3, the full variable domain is KAGVTQTPRYLIKTRGQQVTLSCSPISGHRSVSWYQQTPGQGLQFLFEYFSETQRNKGNFPGRFSGRQFSNSRSEMNVSTLELGDSALYLCASSLDPGSTDTQYFGPGTRLTVL.

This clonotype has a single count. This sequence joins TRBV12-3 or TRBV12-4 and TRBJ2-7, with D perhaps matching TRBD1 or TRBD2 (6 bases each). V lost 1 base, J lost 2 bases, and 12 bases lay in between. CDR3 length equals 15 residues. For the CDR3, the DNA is TGTGCCAGCAGTTTAGAGGGGGGACTCGCCTACGAGCAGTACTTC. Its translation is CASSLEGGLAYEQYF.

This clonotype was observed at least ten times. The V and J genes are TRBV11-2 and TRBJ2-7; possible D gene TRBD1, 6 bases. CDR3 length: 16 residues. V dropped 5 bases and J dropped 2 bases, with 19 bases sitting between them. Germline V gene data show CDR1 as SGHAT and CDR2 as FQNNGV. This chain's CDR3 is CASSPTNRVGTYEQYF. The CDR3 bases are TGTGCCAGCAGCCCAACGAACAGGGTCGGGACCTACGAGCAGTACTTC.

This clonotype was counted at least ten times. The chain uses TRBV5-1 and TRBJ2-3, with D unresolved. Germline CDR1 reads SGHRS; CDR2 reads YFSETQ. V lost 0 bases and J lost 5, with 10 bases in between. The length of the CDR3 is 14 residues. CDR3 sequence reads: CASSLALGVDTQYF. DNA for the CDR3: TGCGCCAGCAGCTTGGCTCTCGGAGTAGATACGCAGTATTTT.